This T cell receptor beta chain stems from a study of cytomegalovirus exposure and HLA in healthy donors. Whole-study context: There were 85 million or so unique TCRs (from HLA-typed donors) in an early data release.

Primers included in the PCR were 60 Vbeta and 13 Jbeta primers. Generated by immunoSEQ multiplex PCR, the TCRdb table keeps only in-frame clones and is missing some. The table shows about 90,000 clones, with approximately 90% occurring only once. The sequencing sample was made of PBMCs. The sequence was collected from a man aged 18-30 years in good health and CMV-seronegative.

The CDR3 sequence: CASSRKTGVGTGELFF. As DNA, the CDR3 is TGTGCCAGTAGTAGAAAGACAGGAGTCGGCACCGGGGAGCTGTTTTTT. The chain is built from TRBV19 and TRBJ2-2; tentatively, D is TRBD1 (6 bases). The CDR3 sequence is 16 residues long. V lost 4 bases and J lost 4, with 16 bases in between. Germline lookup yields CDR1 LNHDA and CDR2 SQIVND (reference sequence).